This TCR beta chain was captured in a study of regulatory T cells in long-lasting Graves disease. Study-wide results and caveats: Whereas new patients shared about 980 public clonotypes, persistent patients shared more, at about 2,700. Investigators studied peripheral blood only, not thyroid tissue.

Time point indicated: persistent/refractory GD, antithyroid drugs over 5 years with positive TRAb. Extracted PBMC RNA gave rise to the TCR library. The CDR3 is 15 residues long. Germline V gene lookup returns CDR1 SSHAT and CDR2 FNYEAQ (reference sequence). About this clonotype: Antigen: not known. Compared with germline, one end of the junction differs, possibly owing to a read error.

According to the study, TCR beta libraries were built with iRepertoire HTBI primers and CDR3-region Arm-PCR. Each CDR3 protein gets one entry after TCRdb re-called the multiplex PCR reads with MiXCR. The data hold around 510,000 distinct CDR3 sequences, with less than 25% observed a single time. The V call is TRBV7-7, the J call TRBJ1-1; D unclear. The receptor was isolated from a female donor with Graves disease. Sample: peripheral blood mononuclear cells (PBMCs), taken when the disease was refractory, from a patient treated with antithyroid drugs. CDR3 sequence (DNA): TGTGCTAGCAGCCCCGTAACTGGTGGGGAGACTGAAGCTTTCTTT. This sequence encodes CASSPVTGGETEAFF.